Presented here are 4 T cell receptor beta chains from one specimen sequenced in a study of T cells after posttransplantation cyclophosphamide. Repertoires were generated with immunoSEQ multiplex PCR, while TCRdb's copy carries only in-frame clones and drops some. The sample consists of just over 65,000 clones, 80% to 95% of them appearing once. The sequenced material came from PBMCs. These receptors all come from a woman aged 30 to 39 in good health and a related stem cell transplant donor.

This clone was seen once. This rearrangement joins TRBV7-6 to TRBJ1-2, with a weak D call TRBD1 (6 bases). Germline V gene sequence: CDR1 SGHVS, CDR2 FNYEAQ. The CDR3 runs to 16 residues. Deletions cut 5 bases from V and 2 bases from J, with 18 bases between. The CDR3 region is CASSPPRQQGNYGYTF. The DNA of the CDR3 is TGTGCCAGCAGCCCGCCCCGACAGCAGGGGAACTATGGCTACACCTTC.

The chain recombines TRBV19 with TRBJ2-7, with D perhaps matching TRBD1 (6 bases). Germline CDR1 reads LNHDA; CDR2 reads SQIVND (reference sequence). Between the trimmed V and J ends, which lost 6 bases and 0 bases, there was a span of 15 bases. There are 15 residues in the CDR3. CDR3 bases: TGTGCCAGTAGCATAAGCGGCAGGGGCTCCTACGAGCAGTACTTC. Residues: CASSISGRGSYEQYF. The full variable domain, its missing parts supplied by reference TRBV19 and TRBJ2-7, is DGGITQSPKYLFRKEGQNVTLSCEQNLNHDAMYWYRQDPGQGLRLIYYSQIVNDFQKGDIAEGYSVSREKKESFPLTVTSAQKNPTAFYLCASSISGRGSYEQYFGPGTRLTVT.

The rearrangement links TRBV4-3 to TRBJ2-6; the D is unclear. This CDR3 contains 14 residues. Per germline, CDR1 LGHNA and CDR2 YSLEER. Deletions cut 4 bases from V and 1 base from J, with 5 bases between. Written as DNA, the CDR3 is TGCGCCAGCAGCCGGGATTCTGGGGCCAACGTCCTGACTTTC. It codes for CASSRDSGANVLTF.

This chain links TRBV5-6 with TRBJ2-5, with D unresolved. Per the germline V gene, CDR1 is SGHDT and CDR2 is YYEEEE. This CDR3 contains 11 residues. V was trimmed by 4 bases and J by 4 bases, leaving 5 bases between them. The DNA for the CDR3 is TGTGCCAGCAGCCAAGGAGAGACCCAGTACTTC. It is translated as CASSQGETQYF.